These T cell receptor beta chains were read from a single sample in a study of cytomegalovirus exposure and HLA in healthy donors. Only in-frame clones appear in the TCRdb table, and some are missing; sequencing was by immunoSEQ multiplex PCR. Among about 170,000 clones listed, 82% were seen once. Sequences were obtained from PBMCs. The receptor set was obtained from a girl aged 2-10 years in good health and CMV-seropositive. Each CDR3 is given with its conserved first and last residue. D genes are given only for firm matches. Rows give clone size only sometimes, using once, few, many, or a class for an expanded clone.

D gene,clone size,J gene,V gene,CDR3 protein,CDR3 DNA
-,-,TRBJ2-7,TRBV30,CAWSVSGGNEQYF,TGTGCCTGGAGTGTATCTGGGGGCAACGAGCAGTACTTC
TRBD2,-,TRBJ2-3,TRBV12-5,CASGRKGLAVTDTQYF,TGTGCTAGTGGCCGAAAGGGACTAGCGGTCACAGATACGCAGTATTTT
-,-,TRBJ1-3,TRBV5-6,CASSFARATSGNTIYF,TGTGCCAGCAGCTTTGCCAGGGCTACGTCTGGAAACACCATATATTTT
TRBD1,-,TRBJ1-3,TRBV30,CAWDRTGGSGNTIYF,TGTGCCTGGGATCGGACAGGGGGCTCTGGAAACACCATATATTTT
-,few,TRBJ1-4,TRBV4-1,CASSQGGTSNEKLFF,TGCGCCAGCAGCCAAGGGGGCACTTCAAATGAAAAACTGTTTTTT
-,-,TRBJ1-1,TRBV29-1,CSGRDGDSEAFF,TGCAGCGGTAGAGATGGAGACTCTGAAGCTTTCTTT
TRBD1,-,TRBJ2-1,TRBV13,CASSQRGGQGVNEQFF,TGTGCCAGCAGCCAACGAGGGGGACAGGGCGTTAATGAGCAGTTCTTC
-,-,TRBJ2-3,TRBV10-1,CASSDTGVGTDTQYF,TGCGCCAGCAGTGACACGGGAGTGGGCACAGATACGCAGTATTTT
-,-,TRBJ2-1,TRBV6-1,CASSDWATPGYEQFF,TGTGCCAGCAGTGATTGGGCAACTCCTGGGTATGAGCAGTTCTTC
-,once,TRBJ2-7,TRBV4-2,CASSQDSGLKQYF,TGTGCCAGCAGCCAAGATTCAGGGTTGAAACAGTACTTC